These T cell receptor beta chains were read from a single sample in a study of neurological immune-mediated disorders. Each CDR3 protein gets one entry after TCRdb re-called the 5' RACE reads with MiXCR. Of 39,000 or so distinct CDR3 sequences detected, roughly 4.8% appear once; the ten largest clones hold about 10%. Sequencing was performed on CD4+ T cells from blood. Receptors were obtained from a man between 18 and 29 years old in good health. Each CDR3 is given with its conserved first and last residue. Fields, in order: V gene, clone size, J gene, D gene, CDR3 DNA, CDR3 protein. The D gene is left open where the match is weak. Clone sizes are shown as once, few or many counts, or a class when the clone is expanded.

V gene: TRBV7-3; clone size: many; J gene: TRBJ1-1; D gene: TRBD1; CDR3 DNA: TGTGCCAGCAGCTTTACAGGGGAATCCACTGAAGCTTTCTTT; CDR3 protein: CASSFTGESTEAFF
V gene: TRBV9; clone size: many; J gene: TRBJ1-3; D gene: TRBD1; CDR3 DNA: TGTGCCAGCAGCGCAGGGACAGGATCTGGAAACACCATATATTTT; CDR3 protein: CASSAGTGSGNTIYF
V gene: TRBV20-1; clone size: many; J gene: TRBJ1-6; D gene: -; CDR3 DNA: TGCAGTGCTCAACAGCGTAACTCCTATAATTCACCCCTCCACTTT; CDR3 protein: CSAQQRNSYNSPLHF
V gene: TRBV4-2; clone size: many; J gene: TRBJ2-7; D gene: -; CDR3 DNA: TGTGCCAGCAGCCCGGGAACAGGGATGAGTTACGAGCAGTACTTC; CDR3 protein: CASSPGTGMSYEQYF
V gene: TRBV14; clone size: many; J gene: TRBJ2-7; D gene: -; CDR3 DNA: TGTGCCAGCAGCCGCGCAAGGGACGTGCCAAGCTACGAGCAGTACTTC; CDR3 protein: CASSRARDVPSYEQYF
V gene: TRBV18; clone size: many; J gene: TRBJ1-1; D gene: -; CDR3 DNA: TGTGCCAGCTCCCAGGGATCGAACACTGAAGCTTTCTTT; CDR3 protein: CASSQGSNTEAFF
V gene: TRBV4-2; clone size: many; J gene: TRBJ2-3; D gene: -; CDR3 DNA: TGTGCCAGCAGCCAAGATGAACTAGCTTCAGATACGCAGTATTTT; CDR3 protein: CASSQDELASDTQYF
V gene: TRBV5-1; clone size: many; J gene: TRBJ1-2; D gene: TRBD1; CDR3 DNA: TGCGCCAGCAGCCTAACACCGGGACAGGAGTATGGCTACACCTTC; CDR3 protein: CASSLTPGQEYGYTF
V gene: TRBV3-1; clone size: many; J gene: TRBJ1-1; D gene: TRBD1; CDR3 DNA: TGTGCCAGCAGCCAAGTAACAGGGGTTGGCACTGAAGCTTTCTTT; CDR3 protein: CASSQVTGVGTEAFF
V gene: TRBV6-5; clone size: many; J gene: TRBJ1-1; D gene: TRBD1; CDR3 DNA: TGTGCCAGCAGTTCCTACCCTGACAGGGACGCACGAAAAGCTTTCTTT; CDR3 protein: CASSSYPDRDARKAFF
V gene: TRBV3-1; clone size: many; J gene: TRBJ1-2; D gene: TRBD1; CDR3 DNA: TGTGCCAGCAGCCCTCGGACAGGGGGTATGAATGGCTACACCTTC; CDR3 protein: CASSPRTGGMNGYTF
V gene: TRBV12-3/TRBV12-4; clone size: many; J gene: TRBJ2-1; D gene: TRBD2; CDR3 DNA: TGTGCCAGCAGTTTAATCCCAGCGGGGGATCCCTACAATGAGCAGTTCTTC; CDR3 protein: CASSLIPAGDPYNEQFF
V gene: TRBV27; clone size: many; J gene: TRBJ1-5; D gene: -; CDR3 DNA: TGTGCCAGCGAAGACTCTGCCTTTAATCAGCCCCAGCATTTT; CDR3 protein: CASEDSAFNQPQHF
V gene: TRBV28; clone size: many; J gene: TRBJ2-3; D gene: -; CDR3 DNA: TGTGCCAGCAGCGGACAAGTGCTCCTGGCTGGCACAGATACGCAGTATTTT; CDR3 protein: CASSGQVLLAGTDTQYF
V gene: TRBV6-5; clone size: many; J gene: TRBJ2-7; D gene: TRBD2; CDR3 DNA: TGTGCCAGCAGTTACTCCCTAGCGGCTGAATACGAGCAGTACTTC; CDR3 protein: CASSYSLAAEYEQYF
V gene: TRBV20-1; clone size: many; J gene: TRBJ1-2; D gene: TRBD1; CDR3 DNA: TGCAGTGCTAGAGAGACAGGGGTGGACTATGGCTACACCTTC; CDR3 protein: CSARETGVDYGYTF
V gene: TRBV20-1; clone size: many; J gene: TRBJ2-2; D gene: TRBD2; CDR3 DNA: TGCAGTGTTCAGCGGGGGGGCTACACCGGGGAGCTGTTTTTT; CDR3 protein: CSVQRGGYTGELFF